Following are 10 T cell receptor beta chains from one sample sequenced in a study of regulatory T cells in long-lasting Graves disease. Time point given: newly diagnosed GD, antithyroid drugs for less than 3 months. PBMCs were the source of the RNA used for TCR sequencing. Arm-PCR of CDR3 regions with iRepertoire HTBI primers generated TCR beta libraries. TCRdb re-derived calls from the multiplex PCR reads in MiXCR, one entry per CDR3 protein. The sample records 370,000 or so distinct CDR3 sequences, around 15% being singletons. This sample was also put to use in a study of T cells in Graves' hyperthyroidism and ophthalmopathy.

The sequences come from peripheral blood mononuclear cells (PBMCs), collected at new diagnosis, from a patient treated with antithyroid drugs. The receptor source for this set is a young woman with Graves disease.

CDR3 in amino acids: CASSSQGTSGVGETQYF. The CDR3 DNA is TGCGCCAGCAGCAGCCAAGGGACTAGCGGGGTGGGGGAGACCCAGTACTTC. The J gene is TRBJ2-3, the V gene TRBV5-1; 13 bases fit TRBD2. The DNA matches TRBJ2-5 better at its end, which makes the J call doubtful. The CDR3 totals 17 residues. Germline CDR1 SGHRS, CDR2 YFSETQ.

This clonotype was recorded at least ten times. The chain couples TRBV20-1 to TRBJ2-1; D is unclear. In germline, CDR1 is DFQATT, CDR2 SNEGSKA (reference sequence). Trimming pared 8 bases from V and 0 bases from J, leaving 17 bases between. The length of the CDR3 is 15 residues. The CDR3 sequence: CSSRPPVLSYNEQFF. CDR3 DNA sequence: TGCAGTTCCCGCCCCCCGGTCCTCTCCTACAATGAGCAGTTCTTC.

This clonotype was seen many times. The chain employs TRBV2 and TRBJ2-1, with D hard to call. This CDR3 has 13 residues. V dropped 3 bases and J dropped 6 bases, with 9 bases sitting between them. The germline CDR1 and CDR2 sequences are SNHLY and FYNNEI. DNA for the CDR3: TGTGCCAGCAGTGATTTAGCAGGCAATGAGCAGTTCTTC. Amino acid sequence: CASSDLAGNEQFF.

The genes are TRBV15 and TRBJ1-1, with D unclear. Trimming stripped 0 bases from V and 5 bases from J, with 10 bases between. The CDR3 is 14 amino acids. The germline V gene encodes CDR1 LNHNV and CDR2 YYDKDF (reference sequence). In nucleotides, the CDR3 is TGTGCCACCAGCAGAGATCATGCTGGGACTGAAGCTTTCTTT. This gives the protein CATSRDHAGTEAFF.

This chain links TRBV5-5 with TRBJ2-7; 9 bases map to TRBD1. This CDR3 is built from 15 residues. With 0 bases clipped from V and 5 bases from J, the junction kept 6 bases outside the gene matches. From germline, CDR1 is SGHKS and CDR2 YYEKEE (reference sequence). The CDR3: CASSLAGQGWNEQYF. DNA for the CDR3: TGTGCCAGCAGCTTGGCAGGACAGGGGTGGAACGAGCAGTACTTC.

This clonotype was counted between two and nine times. This sequence may be a read error, since a much larger clone differs from it by one base. Lacking the conserved final phenylalanine or tryptophan, this CDR3 likely reflects a read error. The rearrangement uses TRBV30 and TRBJ2-1; TRBD1 is a possible D gene (5 bases). CDR3 size: 15 residues. Trimming removed 5 bases from V and 0 bases from J, with 14 bases in between. The V gene's germline CDR1 is GTSNPN and CDR2 SVGIG (reference sequence). The CDR3 loop is CAWADDSHSYNEQFL. In DNA, the CDR3 is TGTGCCTGGGCGGATGACAGTCACTCCTACAATGAGCAGTTCCTC.

In this sample, this clonotype turned up many times. The chain uses TRBV20-1 and TRBJ1-2, with a tentative D call TRBD1 (5 bases). This CDR3 has 11 amino acids. V was shortened by 7 bases and J by 7 bases, with 13 bases between the two germline ends. CDR1 DFQATT and CDR2 SNEGSKA come from the germline V gene (reference sequence). CDR3 bases: TGCAGTGAGGGGAGAGGAAGTGGCTACACCTTC. It specifies CSEGRGSGYTF.

The chain combines TRBV28 with TRBJ2-2; tentative D call: TRBD2 (6 bases). The CDR3 has 15 residues. Trimming stripped 6 bases from V and 5 bases from J, with 16 bases between. CDR1 is MDHEN and CDR2 is SYDVKM in the germline V gene. The CDR3 coding sequence is TGTGCCAGCAGCTCCGGGACTCTACCGACCGGGGAGCTGTTTTTT. It is translated as CASSSGTLPTGELFF.

Regarding this clonotype: This may be a read error: a much more frequent sequence differs by one nucleotide. The genes are TRBV20-1 and TRBJ2-1; TRBD2 might be the D (6 bases). Germline-derived CDR1 and CDR2 are DFQATT and SNEGSKA (reference sequence). The CDR3 totals 14 residues. The CDR3 spells CSALLATAHNEQLF. Written as DNA, the CDR3 is TGCAGTGCTTTACTAGCTACTGCGCACAATGAGCAGCTCTTC.

This clonotype was counted many times. This rearrangement joins TRBV2 to TRBJ2-3; TRBD2 matches 12 bases. Germline trimming cut 6 bases from V and 3 bases from J; bases unmatched to any gene: 13. From germline, CDR1 is SNHLY and CDR2 FYNNEI. The CDR3 runs 18 residues. CDR3 nucleotides: TGTGCCAGCAGATTGCTAGCGGGAGGGCCAAGAGTGACAGATACGCAGTATTTT. It specifies CASRLLAGGPRVTDTQYF.